This is a list of T cell receptor beta chains from one sample in a study of OX40 agonist ivuxolimab in advanced cancers. The table came from immunoSEQ multiplex PCR; TCRdb's copy has only in-frame clones and leaves some out. The sample carries 68,000 or so clones, approximately 90% recorded once. The sample was CD4+ or CD8+ T cells sorted from blood, taken in a trial of the OX40 agonist ivuxolimab. The receptors originated from an adult with an advanced solid tumor such as melanoma, head and neck, liver or kidney cancer. The CDR3 runs from the conserved cysteine through the conserved F or W. D genes are given only for firm matches. A clone size is listed for some rows: how often the clone was seen (once, few, many), or a class if it is expanded.

TRBD1,-,TRBV6-1,TRBJ2-7,CASSEEWTGLREQYF,TGTGCCAGCAGTGAAGAGTGGACAGGCTTACGGGAGCAGTACTTC
TRBD1,-,TRBV5-7,TRBJ2-1,CASTNRDRGLHEQFF,TGTGCCAGCACCAACCGGGACAGGGGTCTGCATGAGCAGTTCTTC
-,-,TRBV7-3,TRBJ1-1,CASSLTGSRSEAFF,TGTGCCAGCAGCTTAACGGGGTCCCGGTCTGAAGCTTTCTTT
-,-,TRBV4-2,TRBJ2-3,CASSQAGTRGTDTQYF,TGTGCCAGCAGCCAGGCCGGGACACGCGGGACAGATACGCAGTATTTT
-,-,TRBV7-3,TRBJ2-1,CASSSPGYNEQFF,TGTGCCAGCAGCTCCCCGGGGTACAATGAGCAGTTCTTC
-,-,TRBV6-6,TRBJ2-3,CASDGTPKRTDTQYF,TGTGCCAGCGATGGGACTCCTAAGCGCACAGATACGCAGTATTTT
TRBD1,-,TRBV15,TRBJ2-2,CATSKPGQGAGGELFF,TGTGCCACCAGCAAACCGGGACAGGGGGCCGGCGGGGAGCTGTTTTTT
TRBD2,-,TRBV19,TRBJ2-5,CASSMEASGKLAAGETQYF,TGTGCCAGTAGTATGGAAGCTAGCGGGAAGTTGGCGGCAGGAGAGACCCAGTACTTC
-,-,TRBV6-5,TRBJ2-5,CASSYSLVFETQYF,TGTGCCAGCAGTTACTCGCTTGTCTTTGAGACCCAGTACTTC
-,few,TRBV6-1,TRBJ1-5,CASRDNQPQHF,TGTGCCAGCAGGGACAATCAGCCCCAGCATTTT
TRBD2,-,TRBV6-5,TRBJ2-5,CASEGGARETQYF,TGTGCCAGCGAGGGAGGGGCGCGGGAGACCCAGTACTTC
TRBD2,-,TRBV7-8,TRBJ2-1,CASSQRDAGGGFF,TGTGCCAGCAGTCAACGAGACGCGGGCGGGGGGTTCTTC
TRBD2,-,TRBV6-1,TRBJ2-1,CASRSGGANDEQFF,TGTGCCAGCAGAAGCGGGGGGGCCAACGATGAGCAGTTCTTC
TRBD2,-,TRBV19,TRBJ2-1,CASRPPGTSVLHEQFF,TGTGCCAGTAGACCCCCCGGGACTAGCGTTCTTCATGAGCAGTTCTTC
TRBD1,-,TRBV5-4,TRBJ2-5,CASSHHPGQGQETQYF,TGTGCCAGCAGCCACCACCCGGGACAGGGGCAAGAGACCCAGTACTTC
TRBD1,-,TRBV27,TRBJ1-5,CASSISTGGRQPQHF,TGTGCCAGCAGTATATCGACAGGGGGCAGGCAGCCCCAGCATTTT
-,-,TRBV5-4,TRBJ1-2,CASSLPDYTDYGYTF,TGTGCCAGCAGCTTGCCCGACTATACTGACTATGGCTACACCTTC
TRBD2,-,TRBV6-1,TRBJ2-7,CASRNFGGSYEQYF,TGTGCCAGCAGAAATTTCGGGGGGTCCTACGAGCAGTACTTC
-,-,TRBV2,TRBJ1-5,CASSGRGANQPQHF,TGTGCCAGCAGTGGACGGGGGGCCAATCAGCCCCAGCATTTT
-,-,TRBV9,TRBJ2-2,CASSVESGENTGELFF,TGTGCCAGCAGCGTAGAGTCTGGAGAGAACACCGGGGAGCTGTTTTTT
-,-,TRBV19,TRBJ2-2,CASSMAYGPGELFF,TGTGCCAGTAGTATGGCCTATGGCCCCGGGGAGCTGTTTTTT
-,-,TRBV7-9,TRBJ2-5,CASSLGMIEETQYF,TGTGCCAGCAGCTTAGGGATGATAGAGGAGACCCAGTACTTC
TRBD1,-,TRBV5-1,TRBJ2-5,CASSYGTVQETQYF,TGCGCCAGCAGCTATGGGACAGTACAAGAGACCCAGTACTTC
-,once,TRBV11-2,TRBJ2-5,CASSPQETQYF,TGTGCCAGCAGCCCGCAAGAGACCCAGTACTTC
-,-,TRBV5-4,TRBJ2-3,CASRPGLSDTQYF,TGTGCCAGCAGGCCGGGACTGTCAGATACGCAGTATTTT
TRBD1,-,TRBV6-5,TRBJ2-7,CASSYTRTGAYEQYF,TGTGCCAGCAGTTACACTAGGACAGGGGCTTACGAGCAGTACTTC
-,-,TRBV6-6,TRBJ2-1,CASSYSRDEQFF,TGTGCCAGCAGTTACTCACGCGATGAGCAGTTCTTC
TRBD1,-,TRBV19,TRBJ2-7,CASSIDATGGTSYEQYF,TGTGCCAGTAGTATAGACGCGACAGGGGGCACGTCCTACGAGCAGTACTTC
-,-,TRBV21-1,TRBJ1-2,CASSKGDNNYGYTF,TGTGCCAGCAGCAAAGGTGACAATAACTATGGCTACACCTTC
-,once,TRBV19,TRBJ1-6,CASSSGQYNSPLHF,TGTGCCAGTAGTTCCGGACAGTATAATTCACCCCTCCACTTT
TRBD1,-,TRBV4-1,TRBJ1-2,CASSQVPGQGFYGYTF,TGCGCCAGCAGCCAAGTCCCGGGACAGGGTTTCTATGGCTACACCTTC
TRBD2,once,TRBV19,TRBJ2-4,CASSITGGPGDWYF,TGTGCCAGTAGTATCACGGGGGGGCCAGGAGATTGGTACTTC
TRBD2,-,TRBV5-1,TRBJ2-2,CASSLAPGTSGRTNTGELFF,TGCGCCAGCAGCTTGGCCCCCGGGACTAGCGGGAGGACTAACACCGGGGAGCTGTTTTTT
-,-,TRBV4-2,TRBJ2-1,CASSPLIGGYNEQFF,TGTGCCAGCAGCCCCCTTATAGGGGGTTACAATGAGCAGTTCTTC
TRBD2,-,TRBV7-9,TRBJ2-5,CASSFLAATQYF,TGTGCCAGCAGCTTTCTAGCGGCGACCCAGTACTTC
-,-,TRBV21-1,TRBJ2-5,CASSKAKETQYF,TGTGCCAGCAGCAAAGCAAAAGAGACCCAGTACTTC
-,-,TRBV19,TRBJ2-3,CASSFPGVTDTQYF,TGTGCCAGTAGTTTTCCGGGAGTGACAGATACGCAGTATTTT
-,-,TRBV10-3,TRBJ1-4,CAIKAGTNEKLFF,TGTGCCATCAAAGCGGGAACTAATGAAAAACTGTTTTTT
-,-,TRBV4-1,TRBJ2-7,CASSQIRDSYEQYF,TGCGCCAGCAGCCAAATACGGGACTCCTACGAGCAGTACTTC
TRBD1,-,TRBV5-1,TRBJ2-3,CASSDRTGPDTQYF,TGCGCCAGCAGCGACCGGACAGGGCCAGATACGCAGTATTTT
-,-,TRBV10-3,TRBJ2-3,CAISAQTGKSTDTQYF,TGTGCCATCAGTGCTCAGACCGGGAAGAGCACAGATACGCAGTATTTT
-,-,TRBV27,TRBJ2-3,CASSLYPGQGDTQYF,TGTGCCAGCAGTTTATACCCAGGGCAGGGAGATACGCAGTATTTT
TRBD1,-,TRBV6-1,TRBJ2-6,CASSEAGTGIYTGANVLTF,TGTGCCAGCAGTGAAGCGGGGACAGGGATATACACTGGGGCCAACGTCCTGACTTTC
TRBD2,-,TRBV18,TRBJ2-3,CASSPLGLAGAHTDTQYF,TGTGCCAGCTCACCACTCGGACTAGCGGGGGCTCACACAGATACGCAGTATTTT
-,once,TRBV4-1,TRBJ2-3,CASSQEYEGVANTQYF,TGCGCCAGCAGCCAAGAGTACGAGGGCGTAGCGAATACGCAGTATTTT
-,-,TRBV5-8,TRBJ2-2,CASSPLEELFF,TGTGCCAGCAGCCCCCTTGAGGAGCTGTTTTTT
TRBD2,once,TRBV5-1,TRBJ2-5,CASSDQGLAEETQYF,TGCGCCAGCAGCGACCAGGGACTAGCGGAAGAGACCCAGTACTTC
-,-,TRBV19,TRBJ1-4,CASSIGTATNEKLFF,TGTGCCAGTAGTATAGGGACAGCAACTAATGAAAAACTGTTTTTT
-,-,TRBV7-9,TRBJ1-1,CASSSKPGPEAEAFF,TGTGCCAGCAGCTCGAAACCGGGACCTGAGGCTGAAGCTTTCTTT
-,-,TRBV11-2,TRBJ1-2,CASSLDAEFYGYTF,TGTGCCAGCAGCTTAGACGCCGAATTCTATGGCTACACCTTC
-,-,TRBV5-5,TRBJ2-3,CASSGLTGTDTQYF,TGTGCCAGCAGCGGCCTAACTGGGACAGATACGCAGTATTTT
-,-,TRBV5-1,TRBJ2-5,CASSPGQGEGKETQYF,TGCGCCAGCAGCCCTGGTCAGGGCGAGGGTAAAGAGACCCAGTACTTC
TRBD1,-,TRBV4-1,TRBJ2-3,CASSQLGTGLDTQYF,TGCGCCAGCAGCCAACTCGGGACAGGGCTAGATACGCAGTATTTT
TRBD2,-,TRBV9,TRBJ2-1,CASALGLGTYNEQFF,TGTGCCAGCGCGCTGGGACTAGGCACTTACAATGAGCAGTTCTTC
TRBD2,-,TRBV6-6,TRBJ2-1,CASSTSGSYNEQFF,TGTGCCAGCAGTACCAGCGGGAGCTACAATGAGCAGTTCTTC
TRBD1,-,TRBV6-5,TRBJ1-2,CASRRQGARYGYTF,TGTGCCAGCAGAAGACAGGGGGCGAGATATGGCTACACCTTC
-,-,TRBV9,TRBJ1-6,CASSADIQGDSPLHF,TGTGCCAGCAGCGCGGACATTCAAGGGGATTCACCCCTCCACTTT
-,once,TRBV27,TRBJ2-6,CASLPASGANVLTF,TGTGCCAGTCTTCCAGCCTCTGGGGCCAACGTCCTGACTTTC
TRBD1,-,TRBV6-5,TRBJ2-1,CASRKGGQGYNEQFF,TGTGCCAGCAGGAAGGGGGGACAGGGGTACAATGAGCAGTTCTTC
TRBD2,-,TRBV18,TRBJ2-5,CASSPSSTSGDKTQYF,TGTGCCAGCTCACCATCGTCAACTAGCGGGGACAAGACCCAGTACTTC